This TCR beta chain was retrieved from a study of T-cell reconstitution after alpha-beta-depleted transplantation in children (dated by TCRdb to about 2016). About the investigation overall: T-cell immune reconstitution after TCRalphabeta/CD19-depleted allogeneic hematopoietic cell transplantation in children was quantitatively tracked in the study by means of TCR repertoire profiling. Study-wide conclusions, independent of this receptor: In some patients, the high TCRbeta diversity seen at day 60 was put down to recipient T cells and intrathymic progenitors that had survived conditioning. The apparently early recovery of alphabetaT-cell counts about two months after transplant reportedly depended on only several hundred rapidly expanded clones that came from non-depleted graft cells. The frequencies of hyperexpanded clones fell over the following months, and after one year, T-cell counts and TCRbeta diversity were mostly attributed to newly produced T cells.

According to the germline V gene (reference sequence), CDR1 reads SEHNR and CDR2 reads FQNEAQ. Spanning cysteine to phenylalanine, the CDR3 consists of 14 amino acids. Solely the CDR3 DNA is kept, with 42 bases framed from the first base. Ends trimmed: V by 5 bases, J by 5 bases; bases unmatched to a gene: 8. The library was built by means of PCR. The sample was run on an Illumina HiSeq 2500. TCR library preparation used molecular barcoding, with unique molecular identifiers applied to normalize quantification of the TCRbeta repertoire. The public reads were reanalyzed by TCRdb: fastp trimming at Q25, MiXCR alignment, in-frame beta chains only. Each entry merges the rows of one CDR3 protein and shows their most common DNA and genes. This sample is represented by around 800,000 distinct CDR3 sequences; about 15% of them were singletons. The ten largest clonotypes hold approximately 5% of the sample.

Only a few counts were recorded for this clonotype. Its antigen is still unknown. It has no much larger one-base neighbor in the sample; base qualities were not kept. This specimen's treatment or condition label, interpreted: allogeneic hematopoietic cell transplantation with graft depleted of TCRalphabeta T cells and CD19 B cells. The transplant recipients were children given TCRalphabeta/CD19-depleted allogeneic hematopoietic cell grafts. Here the sequenced sample was PBMCs, mostly from graft donor cells, taken 360 days after TCRalphabeta/CD19-depleted stem cell transplant. The sequence came from a male patient younger than 18 who had a stem cell transplant for acute lymphoblastic leukemia, so the T cells may come from the graft donor. The receptor chain draws on TRBV7-9 and TRBJ1-1; TRBD1 fits 7 bases in the junction. The nucleotide sequence is TGTGCCAGCAGCACGACAGGGCTGGGGACTGAAGCTTTCTTT. Translated, it gives CASSTTGLGTEAFF.